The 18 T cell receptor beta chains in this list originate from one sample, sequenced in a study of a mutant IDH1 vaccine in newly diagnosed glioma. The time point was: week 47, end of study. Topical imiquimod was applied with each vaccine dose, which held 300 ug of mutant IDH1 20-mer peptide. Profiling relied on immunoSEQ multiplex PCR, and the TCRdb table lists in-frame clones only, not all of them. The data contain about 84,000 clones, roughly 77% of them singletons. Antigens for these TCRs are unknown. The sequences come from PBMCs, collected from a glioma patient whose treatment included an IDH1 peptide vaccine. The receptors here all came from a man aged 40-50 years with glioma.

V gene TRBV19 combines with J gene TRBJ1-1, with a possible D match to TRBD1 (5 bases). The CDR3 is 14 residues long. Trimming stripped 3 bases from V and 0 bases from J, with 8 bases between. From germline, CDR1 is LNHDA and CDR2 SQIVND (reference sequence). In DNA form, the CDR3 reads TGTGCCAGTAGTATGGGGGTCCTGAACACTGAAGCTTTCTTT. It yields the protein CASSMGVLNTEAFF.

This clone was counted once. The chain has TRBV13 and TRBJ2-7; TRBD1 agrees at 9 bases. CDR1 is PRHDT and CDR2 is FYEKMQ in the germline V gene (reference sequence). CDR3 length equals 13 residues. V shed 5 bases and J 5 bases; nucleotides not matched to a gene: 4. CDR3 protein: CASSVRTGDEQYF. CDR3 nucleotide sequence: TGTGCCAGCAGCGTCCGGACAGGGGACGAGCAGTACTTC.

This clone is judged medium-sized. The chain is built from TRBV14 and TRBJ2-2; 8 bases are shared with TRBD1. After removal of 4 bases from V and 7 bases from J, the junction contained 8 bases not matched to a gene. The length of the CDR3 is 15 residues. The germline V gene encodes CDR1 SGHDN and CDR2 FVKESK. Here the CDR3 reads CASSPRPTGVGELFF. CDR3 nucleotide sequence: TGTGCCAGCAGCCCAAGACCGACAGGGGTCGGGGAGCTGTTTTTT.

The CDR3 is CASSGYTGELFF. CDR3 DNA sequence: TGTGCCAGCAGCGGGTACACCGGGGAGCTGTTTTTT. The chain couples TRBV11-3 to TRBJ2-2; the D is unclear. Germline CDR1 and CDR2: SGHNT and YENEEA. The V gene lost 5 bases and the J gene lost 3 bases, with 4 bases spanning the gap. The CDR3 spans 12 residues. Combining the CDR3 with reference TRBV11-3 and TRBJ2-2 gives the whole variable domain EAGVVQSPRYKIIEKKQPVAFWCNPISGHNTLYWYLQNLGQGPELLIRYENEEAVDDSQLPKDRFSAERLKGVDSTLKIQPAELGDSAVYLCASSGYTGELFFGEGSRLTVL.

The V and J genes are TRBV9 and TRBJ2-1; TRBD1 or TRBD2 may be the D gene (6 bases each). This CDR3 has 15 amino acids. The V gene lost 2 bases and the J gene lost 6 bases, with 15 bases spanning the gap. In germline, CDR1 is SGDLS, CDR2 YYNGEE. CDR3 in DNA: TGTGCCAGCAGCGTCCTCGGGGGCCAAAGCAATGAGCAGTTCTTC. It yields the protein CASSVLGGQSNEQFF. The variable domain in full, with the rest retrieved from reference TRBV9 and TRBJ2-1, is DSGVTQTPKHLITATGQRVTLRCSPRSGDLSVYWYQQSLDQGLQFLIQYYNGEERAKGNILERFSAQQFPDLHSELNLSSLELGDSALYFCASSVLGGQSNEQFFGPGTRLTVL.

In DNA, the CDR3 is TGTGCCAGTAAGGGGTATAGCCTCGAGTACAATGAGCAGTTCTTC. Protein sequence: CASKGYSLEYNEQFF. The chain employs TRBV19 and TRBJ2-1; D is perhaps TRBD1 (5 bases). The V end lost 7 bases, the J end lost 4 bases, and 17 bases lay between the germline ends. CDR3 length: 15 amino acids. Germline CDR1 and CDR2: LNHDA and SQIVND (reference sequence).

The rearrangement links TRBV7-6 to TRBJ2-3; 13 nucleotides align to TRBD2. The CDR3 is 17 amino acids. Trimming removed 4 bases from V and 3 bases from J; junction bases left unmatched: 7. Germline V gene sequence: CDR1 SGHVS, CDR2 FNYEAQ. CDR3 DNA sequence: TGTGCCAGCAGCTCTACCCCGGGACTAGCGGGAACAGATACGCAGTATTTT. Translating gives CASSSTPGLAGTDTQYF.

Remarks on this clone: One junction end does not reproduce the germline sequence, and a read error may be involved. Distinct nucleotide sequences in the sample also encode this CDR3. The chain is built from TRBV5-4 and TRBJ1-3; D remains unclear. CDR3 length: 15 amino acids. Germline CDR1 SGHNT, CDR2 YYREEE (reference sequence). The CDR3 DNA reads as TGTGCCAGCAGCTTGGCGATCCCCTCTGGGAACACCATATATTTT. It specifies CASSLAIPSGNTIYF.

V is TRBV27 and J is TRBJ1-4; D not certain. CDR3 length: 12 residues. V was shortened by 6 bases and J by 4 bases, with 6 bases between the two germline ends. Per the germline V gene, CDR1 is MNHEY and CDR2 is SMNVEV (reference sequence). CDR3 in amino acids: CASSRGNEKLFF. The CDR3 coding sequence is TGTGCCAGCAGCCGGGGTAATGAAAAACTGTTTTTT.

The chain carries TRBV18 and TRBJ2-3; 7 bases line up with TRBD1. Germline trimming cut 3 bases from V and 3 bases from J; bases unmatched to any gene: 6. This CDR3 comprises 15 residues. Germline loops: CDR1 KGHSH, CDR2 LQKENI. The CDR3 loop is CASSPPGTATDTQYF. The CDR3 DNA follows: TGTGCCAGCTCACCTCCCGGGACAGCTACAGATACGCAGTATTTT.

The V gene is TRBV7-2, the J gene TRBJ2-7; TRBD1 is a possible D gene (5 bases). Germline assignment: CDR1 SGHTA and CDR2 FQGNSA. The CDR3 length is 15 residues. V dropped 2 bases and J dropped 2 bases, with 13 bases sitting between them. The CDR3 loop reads CASSLPGYKAYEQYF. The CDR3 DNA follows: TGTGCCAGCAGCTTACCAGGGTACAAAGCCTACGAGCAGTACTTC.

As DNA, the CDR3 is TGTGCCAGCAGCTTTATTGGGCACGGTCCCTATGGCTACACCTTC. Protein: CASSFIGHGPYGYTF. The rearrangement uses TRBV7-9 and TRBJ1-2; D is unresolved. V shed 3 bases and J shed 4 bases, with 15 bases lying between them. The CDR3 totals 15 residues. Looked up from germline, CDR1 is SEHNR and CDR2 is FQNEAQ (reference sequence).

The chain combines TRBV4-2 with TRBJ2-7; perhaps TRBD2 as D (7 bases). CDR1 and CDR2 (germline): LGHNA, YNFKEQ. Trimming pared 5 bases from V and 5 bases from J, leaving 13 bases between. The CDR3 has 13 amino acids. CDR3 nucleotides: TGTGCCAGCAGCTTAGGGGGGGGAGACGAGCAGTACTTC. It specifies CASSLGGGDEQYF.

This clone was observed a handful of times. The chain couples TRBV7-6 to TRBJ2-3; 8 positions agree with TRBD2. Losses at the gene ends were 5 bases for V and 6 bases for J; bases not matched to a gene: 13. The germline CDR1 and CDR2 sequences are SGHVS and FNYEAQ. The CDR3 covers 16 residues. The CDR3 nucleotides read TGTGCCAGCAGCCCACGGTTAGCGGGGTACACGGATACGCAGTATTTT. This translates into CASSPRLAGYTDTQYF.

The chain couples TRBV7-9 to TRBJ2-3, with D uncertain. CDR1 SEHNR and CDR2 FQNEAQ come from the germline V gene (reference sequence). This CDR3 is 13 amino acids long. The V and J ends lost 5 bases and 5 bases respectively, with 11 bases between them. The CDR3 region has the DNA TGTGCCAGCAGCCGGGTGAACAGAGATACGCAGTATTTT. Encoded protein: CASSRVNRDTQYF.

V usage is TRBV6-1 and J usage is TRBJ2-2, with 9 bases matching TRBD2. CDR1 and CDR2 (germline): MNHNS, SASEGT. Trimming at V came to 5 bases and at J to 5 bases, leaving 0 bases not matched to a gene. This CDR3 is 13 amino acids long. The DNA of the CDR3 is TGTGCCAGCAGTACTAGCGGGACCGGGGAGCTGTTTTTT. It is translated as CASSTSGTGELFF.

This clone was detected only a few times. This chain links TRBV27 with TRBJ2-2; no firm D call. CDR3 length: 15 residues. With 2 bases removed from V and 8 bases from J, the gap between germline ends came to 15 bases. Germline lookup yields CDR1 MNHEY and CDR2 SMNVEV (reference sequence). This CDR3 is CASSLPRVPGGELFF. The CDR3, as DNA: TGTGCCAGCAGTTTACCCCGGGTCCCCGGGGGGGAGCTGTTTTTT.

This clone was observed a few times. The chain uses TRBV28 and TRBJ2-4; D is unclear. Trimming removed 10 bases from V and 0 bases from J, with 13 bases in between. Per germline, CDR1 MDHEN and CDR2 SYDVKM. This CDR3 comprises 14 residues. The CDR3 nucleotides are TGTGCCACCATCTCCCCCCTAGCCAAAAACATTCAGTACTTC. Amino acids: CATISPLAKNIQYF.